What follows is one T cell receptor beta chain and its context. Assay: immunoSEQ multiplex PCR; the TCRdb copy retains only in-frame clones and omits some. The sample carries around 70,000 clones, around 80% recorded once. The ends lost 5 bases at V and 5 bases at J; junction bases unmatched: 13. CDR1 SGHVS and CDR2 FQNEAQ come from the germline V gene. The CDR3 is made up of 16 amino acids. The sample originates from a study of blood T cell repertoires in COVID-19. This sequence joins TRBV7-8 and TRBJ2-7; 9 bases are a match to TRBD1. What was sequenced was peripheral blood. The clonotype was recovered from a woman aged 80 or older with active or convalescent COVID-19. CDR3 DNA: TGTGCCAGCAGCCAAACACCGGGACAGGGTCCCCACGAGCAGTACTTC. It encodes CASSQTPGQGPHEQYF.